These T cell receptor beta chains were read from a single sample in a study of blood T cell repertoires in COVID-19. Using immunoSEQ multiplex PCR, the repertoire was profiled, and TCRdb retains in-frame clones only, with some absent. The top ten hold 6.9% of the sample, which has about 160,000 clones, 70% to 90% seen once. Sequencing was done on a sample of peripheral blood. These receptors were obtained from a man older than 75 with COVID-19, enrolled during active disease. The conserved cysteine and the conserved F or W are not part of the CDR3 here.

V	J	CDR3
TRBV29-1	TRBJ1-2	SVEDVPFIGGYT
TRBV6-2/TRBV6-3	TRBJ1-1	ASSYSIQGLRATEAF
TRBV4-3	TRBJ2-1	ASSKPGQGIVEQF
TRBV5-6	TRBJ1-4	ASSTGRANEKLF
TRBV3-1/TRBV3-2	TRBJ1-1	ASSQQPGGSEAF
TRBV12-3/TRBV12-4	TRBJ1-5	ASSRFSNQPQH
TRBV6-1	TRBJ1-2	ASSSQGTHRGGYT
TRBV7-2	TRBJ1-5	ASSLGRSNQPQH
TRBV6-2/TRBV6-3	TRBJ1-5	ASSYSLRQPQH
TRBV11-3	TRBJ2-2	ATAENTGELF
TRBV28	TRBJ1-5	ASTSGTGNQPQH
TRBV6-1	TRBJ2-3	ASSEAVSYLDRQY
TRBV4-2	TRBJ1-1	ASSQDLGGVYSVVTEAF
TRBV9	TRBJ1-4	ASSVSIGATNEKLF
TRBV6-5	TRBJ1-2	ASNAGHHGYT
TRBV6-5	TRBJ2-2	ASSPTQATGELF
TRBV6-5	TRBJ2-1	ASSYSTGDNEQF
TRBV19	TRBJ2-3	ASRRGGRADTQY
TRBV6-5	TRBJ1-1	ASSRGMNTEAF
TRBV2	TRBJ2-2	ASSVLSGGAGELF
TRBV6-6	TRBJ2-5	ASSYRGETQY
TRBV5-6	TRBJ2-2	ASSSQGARNTGELF
TRBV28	TRBJ2-3	ASSFLAGGKDTQY
TRBV10-3	TRBJ2-7	AIRGQGTTSGAESSYEQY